These T cell receptor beta chains were read from a single sample in a study of blood T cell repertoires in COVID-19. Sequencing used immunoSEQ multiplex PCR; TCRdb keeps in-frame clones, though not all of them. This sample has 100,000 or so clones, with roughly nine tenths found just once. The sample comprised peripheral blood. These receptors were collected from a man aged 50 to 60 with acute or convalescent COVID-19. Each CDR3 is given with its conserved first and last residue. D genes are given only for firm matches. The size of a clone is reported for some rows only, either as once, few or many, or as a class for expanded clones.

size	V	D	J	DNA	CDR3
few	TRBV28	NA	TRBJ1-2	TGTGCCAGCAATGAGGGATATGGCTACACCTTC	CASNEGYGYTF
few	TRBV3-1/TRBV3-2	NA	TRBJ1-6	TGTGCCAGCAGCTCGGGGAGGGGAAATAATTCACCCCTCCACTTT	CASSSGRGNNSPLHF
NA	TRBV10-3	TRBD1	TRBJ2-5	TGTGCCATCAGTGGCGACAGGGTCTTGGGAGAGACCCAGTACTTC	CAISGDRVLGETQYF
medium-sized	TRBV9	TRBD2	TRBJ2-1	TGTGCCAGCAGCGAACTAGCGGGGGGGATCCATGAGCAGTTCTTC	CASSELAGGIHEQFF
NA	TRBV24-1	TRBD1	TRBJ2-4	TGTGCCACCAGTGATGGTCGGGACAGAGGGGTCTGGGGCGCCAAAAACATTCAGTACTTC	CATSDGRDRGVWGAKNIQYF
NA	TRBV27	NA	TRBJ1-6	TGTGCCAGCAGTTTAGTACAGTTTGTAGATTCACCCCTCCACTTT	CASSLVQFVDSPLHF
NA	TRBV18	TRBD1	TRBJ1-6	TGTGCCAGCTCACCACGGGACAGGGCGTTATATAATTCACCCCTCCACTTT	CASSPRDRALYNSPLHF
NA	TRBV5-5	TRBD1	TRBJ2-7	TGTGCCAGCAGCTTGAGGTTTATACCGGGACAGGGGTACTACGAGCAGTACTTC	CASSLRFIPGQGYYEQYF
once	TRBV18	TRBD1	TRBJ1-4	TGTGCCAGCTCACCGGACAGGTTTAATGAAAAACTGTTTTTT	CASSPDRFNEKLFF
few	TRBV6-5	TRBD1	TRBJ2-7	TGTGCCAGCAGTAATCCCCGGGACAGGGGCTACGAGCAGTACTTC	CASSNPRDRGYEQYF
NA	TRBV6-5	NA	TRBJ2-7	TGTGCCAGCAGGACTCGAACCGGGTTAGTCCACGAGCAGTACTTC	CASRTRTGLVHEQYF
NA	TRBV6-6	TRBD1	TRBJ2-1	TGTGCCAGCACCAATCCCCGCGGCAGGGGGAAGAATGAGCAGTTCTTC	CASTNPRGRGKNEQFF
NA	TRBV7-9	NA	TRBJ1-1	TGTGCCAGCAGCAACTTCGAGCACACTGAAGCTTTCTTT	CASSNFEHTEAFF
NA	TRBV19	NA	TRBJ1-2	TGTGCCAGCAGACCCACCGGGGGACCCTATGGCTACACCTTC	CASRPTGGPYGYTF
NA	TRBV6-6	NA	TRBJ2-5	TGTGCCAGCGTGGACAGCCAAGAGACCCAGTACTTC	CASVDSQETQYF
NA	TRBV10-3	TRBD1	TRBJ2-3	TGTGCCATCAGTGATCAGCAGGGGGCAGAAGATACGCAGTATTTT	CAISDQQGAEDTQYF
NA	TRBV19	TRBD1	TRBJ2-1	TGTGCCAGTGGACAGGGAAGGATGAATGAGCAGTTCTTC	CASGQGRMNEQFF
once	TRBV18	TRBD2	TRBJ2-1	TGTGCCAGCTCACCATCACTCGGGCTAGCGGATTACAATGAGCAGTTCTTC	CASSPSLGLADYNEQFF
NA	TRBV19	NA	TRBJ1-1	TGTGCCAGTAGGGCAAGTAATGATGTCACTGAAGCTTTCTTT	CASRASNDVTEAFF
NA	TRBV6-4	NA	TRBJ1-1	TGTGCCAGCAGAGCGGGGCAGGCAAACACTGAAGCTTTCTTT	CASRAGQANTEAFF
NA	TRBV5-1	TRBD2	TRBJ2-5	TGCGCCAGCACCGGACGGGCTAGCGGACAAGAGACCCAGTACTTC	CASTGRASGQETQYF
few	TRBV11-2	TRBD1	TRBJ2-7	TGTGCCAGCAGCCAGACAGGGGGTAGGCGCGAGCAGTACTTC	CASSQTGGRREQYF
NA	TRBV5-1	NA	TRBJ2-7	TGCGCCAGCTCCCCCGGCGGGGCCGCCTACGAGCAGTACTTC	CASSPGGAAYEQYF
NA	TRBV5-1	TRBD1	TRBJ1-1	TGCGCCAGCAGCCCTGTGAAGGGGGCCAACACTGAAGCTTTCTTT	CASSPVKGANTEAFF
NA	TRBV24-1	TRBD1	TRBJ2-2	TGTGCCACCAGTGATCCCAGGACAGGGGCCGGGGAGCTGTTTTTT	CATSDPRTGAGELFF
NA	TRBV7-9	NA	TRBJ1-2	TGTGCCAGCAGCTTTACCGGGACACGAGCTAACTATGGCTACACCTTC	CASSFTGTRANYGYTF
NA	TRBV19	TRBD1	TRBJ1-4	TGTGCCAGTAGTATCGGACAGGGGGATAATGAAAAACTGTTTTTT	CASSIGQGDNEKLFF
NA	TRBV4-2	TRBD2	TRBJ2-3	TGTGCCAGCAGCCAAGATGGAGCGGGGGCTTTCATTGATACGCAGTATTTT	CASSQDGAGAFIDTQYF
NA	TRBV6-1	NA	TRBJ1-1	TGTGCCAGCAGTGAGAGTTTCGGGACTGAAGCTTTCTTT	CASSESFGTEAFF
once	TRBV18	NA	TRBJ1-6	TGTGCCAGCTCACCACCGGGCAGGCGTTCACCCCTCCACTTT	CASSPPGRRSPLHF
NA	TRBV7-6	TRBD2	TRBJ2-1	TGTGCCAGCAGCCACGGACTAGCGGGGGGATCAAATGAGCAGTTCTTC	CASSHGLAGGSNEQFF
NA	TRBV5-6	NA	TRBJ2-6	TGTGCCAGCAGCTTGGCCCCACTGTTCTCTGGGGCCAACGTCCTGACTTTC	CASSLAPLFSGANVLTF
NA	TRBV11-2	NA	TRBJ1-6	TGTGCCAGCAGAACTCTCGGGGATTCACCCCTCCACTTT	CASRTLGDSPLHF
NA	TRBV29-1	NA	TRBJ1-2	TGCAGCGTCCAGGTTGACTATGGCTACACCTTC	CSVQVDYGYTF
NA	TRBV12-3/TRBV12-4	NA	TRBJ2-7	TGTGCCAGCAGTTCGCAGACAACTTACTTGCTGTACTTC	CASSSQTTYLLYF
NA	TRBV18	NA	TRBJ1-4	TGTGCCAGCTCACCAGGGAGAAAAGAAAAACTGTTTTTT	CASSPGRKEKLFF
few	TRBV18	TRBD1	TRBJ1-4	TGTGCCAGCTCACCAGGACAGGGAACAACTAATGAAAAACTGTTTTTT	CASSPGQGTTNEKLFF
NA	TRBV6-4	NA	TRBJ2-2	TGTGCCAGCAGCGGCGGCCCCATTCGGAACACCGGGGAGCTGTTTTTT	CASSGGPIRNTGELFF
NA	TRBV5-1	TRBD1	TRBJ2-7	TGCGCCAGCAGCTTCAAGACAGGGGCGGAATACGAGCAGTACTTC	CASSFKTGAEYEQYF
NA	TRBV19	TRBD1	TRBJ2-5	TGTGCCAGTAGCCCACAGGGGGCTGTGGAGACCCAGTACTTC	CASSPQGAVETQYF
NA	TRBV5-1	TRBD1	TRBJ1-1	TGCGCCAGCAGCCCCGGGACAGGGGACACTGAAGCTTTCTTT	CASSPGTGDTEAFF
NA	TRBV6-6	NA	TRBJ2-6	TGTGCCAGCAGTTACTCCTGGGCCAACGTCCTGACTTTC	CASSYSWANVLTF
NA	TRBV19	NA	TRBJ2-2	TGTGCCAGTAGTATCCTTGTAAGGGGGTCCGGGGAGCTGTTTTTT	CASSILVRGSGELFF
NA	TRBV18	NA	TRBJ1-1	TGTGCCAGCTCCCCGAGGGCTGAAGCTTTCTTT	CASSPRAEAFF
NA	TRBV28	NA	TRBJ1-1	TGTGCCAGCAGTATCGGGACAAGGACTGAAGCTTTCTTT	CASSIGTRTEAFF
NA	TRBV27	NA	TRBJ2-7	TGTGCCAGCAGCTTAGTTCAGGGCTACGAGCAGTACTTC	CASSLVQGYEQYF
NA	TRBV19	NA	TRBJ2-7	TGTGCCAGTAGCACTCCGCGACAGGGACTAGGGTCCTACGAGCAGTACTTC	CASSTPRQGLGSYEQYF
few	TRBV7-8	TRBD1	TRBJ2-2	TGTGCCAGCAGCCGGGGACAGGGCACCGGGGAGCTGTTTTTT	CASSRGQGTGELFF
once	TRBV28	NA	TRBJ1-2	TGTGCCAGCAGTTCCGCGGCGTACTATGGCTACACCTTC	CASSSAAYYGYTF
NA	TRBV6-4	NA	TRBJ1-1	TGTGCCAGCAGTGACTTGGCAGGTGAAGCTTTCTTT	CASSDLAGEAFF
NA	TRBV10-3	NA	TRBJ2-7	TGTGCCACCCGTCAGGGTGGAGAGCAGTACTTC	CATRQGGEQYF
NA	TRBV18	TRBD1	TRBJ1-1	TGTGCCAGCTCACCTTCGCAAGGACAGGGGACCACTGAAGCTTTCTTT	CASSPSQGQGTTEAFF
NA	TRBV6-5	TRBD1	TRBJ2-7	TGTGCCAGCAGTACCGGGACAGGGGATTACGAGCAGTACTTC	CASSTGTGDYEQYF